The 13 T cell receptor beta chains listed next were all sequenced from one sample in a study of cytomegalovirus exposure and HLA in healthy donors. 13 Jbeta primers and 60 Vbeta primers were used for the PCR. Sequencing was performed with immunoSEQ multiplex PCR; in TCRdb, only in-frame clones are kept and a portion is missing. Here the sample spans some 170,000 clones, 60% to 75% being singletons. Sequencing input: PBMCs. These TCRs come from a woman between 50 and 59 years old in good health and CMV-seropositive.

J is TRBJ1-1 and V is TRBV5-6; weak D call: TRBD1 (6 bases). The V end lost 4 bases, the J end lost 5 bases, and 18 bases lay between the germline ends. CDR3 length: 15 residues. Germline values: CDR1 SGHDT, CDR2 YYEEEE. For the CDR3, the DNA is TGTGCCAGCAGCAGGGGGGGAATGGTGTCTACTGAAGCTTTCTTT. This encodes CASSRGGMVSTEAFF.

CDR3 sequence (DNA): TGTGCCAGCAGCTTGAAGCTCCAGGGTCAGGAGTTCTTC. It yields the protein CASSLKLQGQEFF. The chain employs TRBV5-4 and TRBJ2-1; D might be TRBD1 (5 bases). The germline gives CDR1 SGHNT, CDR2 YYREEE (reference sequence). The ends were cut back, 1 base at V and 14 bases at J, with 16 bases in the middle. The CDR3 length is 13 residues.

This clone was observed a single time. The chain employs TRBV7-9 and TRBJ2-7; a possible D gene is TRBD1 (5 bases). V was clipped by 1 base and J by 7 bases, with 11 bases between them. CDR3 length: 13 amino acids. CDR1 SEHNR and CDR2 FQNEAQ come from the germline V gene (reference sequence). In DNA, the CDR3 is TGTGCCAGCAGCTTAGTGGGGCTGGGGGAGCAGTACTTC. Its translation: CASSLVGLGEQYF.

The genes are TRBV19 and TRBJ2-7; 7 bases match TRBD2. V shed 6 bases and J 4 bases; nucleotides not matched to a gene: 9. This CDR3 contains 14 residues. CDR1 and CDR2 from the germline V gene are LNHDA and SQIVND (reference sequence). CDR3 in DNA: TGTGCCAGTAGCCCCGGGGGGTTCCCGTACGAGCAGTACTTC. This encodes CASSPGGFPYEQYF.

This rearrangement joins TRBV7-9 to TRBJ1-5; 7 nucleotides align to TRBD1. Germline CDR1 is SEHNR and CDR2 is FQNEAQ (reference sequence). V shed 5 bases and J 2 bases; nucleotides not matched to a gene: 9. This CDR3 region has 16 residues. The CDR3: CASSHNLDRGNQPQHF. The DNA for the CDR3 is TGTGCCAGCAGCCACAACCTTGACAGGGGCAATCAGCCCCAGCATTTT.

The chain has TRBV15 and TRBJ2-2, with D uncertain. The germline V and J ends were trimmed by 4 bases and 5 bases, with 11 bases remaining between them. The CDR3 extends over 14 amino acids. Germline CDR1 is LNHNV and CDR2 is YYDKDF (reference sequence). This CDR3 is CATSKWSETGELFF. Here the CDR3 DNA reads TGTGCCACCAGCAAGTGGAGCGAAACCGGGGAGCTGTTTTTT.

The V and J genes are TRBV19 and TRBJ2-7; 8 bases line up with TRBD1. V lost 3 bases and J lost 2; bases outside the gene matches: 3. This CDR3 comprises 14 residues. Germline CDR1 reads LNHDA; CDR2 reads SQIVND (reference sequence). DNA of the CDR3: TGTGCCAGTAGTATCAGGGGGCGGCCCTACGAGCAGTACTTC. It translates to CASSIRGRPYEQYF. The full variable domain, rest sourced from reference TRBV19 and TRBJ2-7, is DGGITQSPKYLFRKEGQNVTLSCEQNLNHDAMYWYRQDPGQGLRLIYYSQIVNDFQKGDIAEGYSVSREKKESFPLTVTSAQKNPTAFYLCASSIRGRPYEQYFGPGTRLTVT.

The V call is TRBV11-2, the J call TRBJ2-3; D is unresolved. The germline CDR1 and CDR2 sequences are SGHAT and FQNNGV. The germline V and J ends were trimmed by 1 base and 2 bases, with 7 bases remaining between them. The CDR3 loop spans 14 amino acids. CDR3 residues: CASSLGQDTDTQYF. The CDR3, as DNA: TGTGCCAGCAGCTTAGGCCAGGACACAGATACGCAGTATTTT.

This chain joins TRBV10-3 and TRBJ1-4; 9 bases agree with TRBD1. Germline assignment: CDR1 ENHRY and CDR2 SYGVKD. The CDR3 totals 16 residues. The ends lost 6 bases at V and 8 bases at J; junction bases unmatched: 13. CDR3: CAIRGAGDRGSEKLFF. As DNA, the CDR3 is TGTGCCATCAGAGGCGCCGGCGACAGGGGGTCGGAAAAACTGTTTTTT.

CDR3 nucleotides: TGTGCCAGCAGCGTAGTAGGCGGGGACACTGAAGCTTTCTTT. This gives the protein CASSVVGGDTEAFF. This chain links TRBV9 with TRBJ1-1; no reliable D call. Germline CDR1 SGDLS, CDR2 YYNGEE. The CDR3 length is 14 residues. The V end lost 0 bases, the J end lost 3 bases, and 9 bases lay between the germline ends.

This rearrangement joins TRBV15 to TRBJ2-3; D possibly corresponds to TRBD1 (5 bases). CDR1 LNHNV and CDR2 YYDKDF come from the germline V gene (reference sequence). The CDR3 covers 17 residues. Trimming took 0 bases from V and 4 from J, leaving 17 bases between them. The CDR3 DNA is TGTGCCACCAGCAGAGATTTAGGGGCATCATATTCAGATACGCAGTATTTT. Amino acid sequence: CATSRDLGASYSDTQYF. The whole variable domain, filled in from reference TRBV15 and TRBJ2-3, reads DAMVIQNPRYQVTQFGKPVTLSCSQTLNHNVMYWYQQKSSQAPKLLFHYYDKDFNNEADTPDNFQSRRPNTSFCFLDIRSPGLGDTAMYLCATSRDLGASYSDTQYFGPGTRLTVL.

The rearrangement uses TRBV6-5 and TRBJ1-5, with D possibly TRBD1 on 5 matching bases. V lost 4 bases and J lost 5, with 18 bases in between. The CDR3 has 16 amino acids. Germline-derived CDR1 and CDR2 are MNHEY and SVGAGI. The CDR3 DNA follows: TGTGCCAGCAGTTCTCTGCGGCAGGACAAAGATCAGCCCCAGCATTTT. It yields the protein CASSSLRQDKDQPQHF.

This clone showed up just once. V and J are TRBV5-1 and TRBJ2-5, with D uncertain. CDR1 and CDR2 from the germline V gene are SGHRS and YFSETQ. The CDR3 has 13 residues. V was clipped by 3 bases and J by 1 base, with 7 bases between them. The CDR3 DNA reads TGCGCCAGCAGCTCGGTGGTCCAAGAGACCCAGTACTTC. Its protein is CASSSVVQETQYF.